This T cell receptor (beta chain) was observed in a study of post-analysis software for immune sequencing data. Overall study findings and caveats: A handful of TRBV segments were significantly more frequent in patients than in controls. TRBV5-6, TRBV5-1 and TRBV20-1 were among these segments.

The library was made from cDNA and included unique molecular identifiers. TCRdb independently ran MiXCR on the PCR reads; one entry per CDR3 protein. The profile covers 700,000 to 800,000 distinct CDR3 sequences, with around 27% appearing a single time and around 0.56% taken by the ten largest. The sample holds a few counts of this clonotype. The antigen remains undetermined. The CDR3 has 14 amino acids. The V gene's germline CDR1 is LGHNA and CDR2 YSLEER. Trimming cost V 3 bases and J 8 bases; bases outside gene matches: 7. This receptor was identified in a girl aged 5-17 years with multiple sclerosis. Sequencing was performed on blood. The chain uses TRBV4-3 and TRBJ1-2, with TRBD1 identical over 9 bases. For the CDR3, the DNA is TGCGCCAGCAGCCACCAGACAGGGGGAGGAGGCTACACCTTC. The encoded protein is CASSHQTGGGGYTF.